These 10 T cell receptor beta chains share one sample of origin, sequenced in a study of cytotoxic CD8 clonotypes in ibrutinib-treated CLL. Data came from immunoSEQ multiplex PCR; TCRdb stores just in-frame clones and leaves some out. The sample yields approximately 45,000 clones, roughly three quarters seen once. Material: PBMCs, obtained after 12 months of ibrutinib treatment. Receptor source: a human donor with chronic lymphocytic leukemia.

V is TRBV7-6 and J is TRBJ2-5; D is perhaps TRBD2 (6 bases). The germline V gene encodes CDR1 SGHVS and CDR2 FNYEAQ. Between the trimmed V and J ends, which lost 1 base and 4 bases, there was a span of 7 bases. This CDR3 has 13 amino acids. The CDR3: CASSLVGRETQYF. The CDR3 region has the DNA TGTGCCAGCAGCTTAGTCGGGAGAGAGACCCAGTACTTC.

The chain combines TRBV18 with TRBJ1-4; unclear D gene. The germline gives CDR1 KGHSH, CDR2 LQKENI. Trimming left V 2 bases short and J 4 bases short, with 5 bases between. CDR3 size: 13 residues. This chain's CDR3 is CASSPGFNEKLFF. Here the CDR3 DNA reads TGTGCCAGCTCACCAGGTTTTAATGAAAAACTGTTTTTT.

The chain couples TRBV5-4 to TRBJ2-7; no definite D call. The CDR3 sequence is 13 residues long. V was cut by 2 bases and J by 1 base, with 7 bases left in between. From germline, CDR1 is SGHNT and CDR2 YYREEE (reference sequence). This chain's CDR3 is CASSLEQSYEQYF. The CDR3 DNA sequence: TGTGCCAGCAGCTTAGAACAGTCCTACGAGCAGTACTTC.

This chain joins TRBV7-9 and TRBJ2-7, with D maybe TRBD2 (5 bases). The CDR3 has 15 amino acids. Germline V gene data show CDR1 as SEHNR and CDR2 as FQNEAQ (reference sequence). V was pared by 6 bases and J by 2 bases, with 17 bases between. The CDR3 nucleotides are TGTGCCAGCAGTCTAGAGGGCGCGCCAACCTACGAGCAGTACTTC. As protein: CASSLEGAPTYEQYF.

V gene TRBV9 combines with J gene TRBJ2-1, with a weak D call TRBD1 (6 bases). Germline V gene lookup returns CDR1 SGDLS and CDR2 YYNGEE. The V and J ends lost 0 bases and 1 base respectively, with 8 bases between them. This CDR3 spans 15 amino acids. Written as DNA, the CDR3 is TGTGCCAGCAGCGTAGACAGGGCATCCTACAATGAGCAGTTCTTC. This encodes CASSVDRASYNEQFF.

CDR3 bases: TGTGCCAGCAGTTACTTGACAGGGCTGGAGGGCTACACCTTC. This encodes CASSYLTGLEGYTF. The chain links TRBV6-5 to TRBJ1-2; 7 bases fit TRBD1. CDR1 MNHEY and CDR2 SVGAGI come from the germline V gene. The CDR3 runs 14 residues. The trim removed 1 base at V and 8 bases at J, leaving 7 bases unmatched.

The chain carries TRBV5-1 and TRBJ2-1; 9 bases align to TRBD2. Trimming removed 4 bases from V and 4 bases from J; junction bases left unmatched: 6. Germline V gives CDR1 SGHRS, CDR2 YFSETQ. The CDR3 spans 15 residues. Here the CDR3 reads CASSGGLADYNEQFF. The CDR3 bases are TGCGCCAGCAGCGGGGGACTAGCAGATTACAATGAGCAGTTCTTC.

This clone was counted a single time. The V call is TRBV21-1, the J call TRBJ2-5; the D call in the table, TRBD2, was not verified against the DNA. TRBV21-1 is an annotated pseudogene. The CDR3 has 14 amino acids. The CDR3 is CASSGPGTKETQYF. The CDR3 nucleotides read TGTGCCAGCAGCGGGCCCGGGACTAAAGAGACCCAGTACTTC.

Written as DNA, the CDR3 is TGTGCCATCAGTGATATGAATGAGCAGTTCTTC. Translating gives CAISDMNEQFF. The J gene is TRBJ2-1, the V gene TRBV10-3, with D unclear. Germline lookup yields CDR1 ENHRY and CDR2 SYGVKD. V lost 3 bases, J lost 7 bases, and 4 bases lay in between. The CDR3 runs 11 residues.

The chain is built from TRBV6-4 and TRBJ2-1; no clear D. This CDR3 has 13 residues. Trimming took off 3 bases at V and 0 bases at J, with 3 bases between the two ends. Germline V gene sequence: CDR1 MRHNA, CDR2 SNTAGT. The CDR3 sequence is CASSDGSYNEQFF. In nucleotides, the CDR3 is TGTGCCAGCAGTGATGGCTCCTACAATGAGCAGTTCTTC.